The 9 T cell receptor beta chains listed next were all sequenced from one sample in a study of shared clonotypes between healthy human individuals. Assay used: immunoSEQ multiplex PCR; TCRdb lists only in-frame clones, some missing. The repertoire holds 2 million to 2.5 million clones, 85% to 95% seen once, with approximately 0.4% in the top ten. The specimen sequenced was naive CD4+ T cells from PBMCs. The sample's subset: CD45RA+ positively selected. These TCRs come from a man younger than 30 in good health. Some clones in this sample may be carry-over from other donors' samples.

The V call is TRBV18, the J call TRBJ2-7; 7 bases map to TRBD1. The CDR3 spans 15 residues. V lost 3 bases and J lost 6; bases outside the gene matches: 11. Germline assignment: CDR1 KGHSH and CDR2 LQKENI. This chain's CDR3 is CASSPSNTGVSEQYF. CDR3 bases: TGTGCCAGCTCACCGTCAAACACAGGGGTTAGCGAGCAGTACTTC.

This clone is a singleton in its sample. The J gene is TRBJ2-5, the V gene TRBV28; 9 bases are a match to TRBD1. With V trimmed by 3 bases and J by 6 bases, 11 bases remained unmatched. This CDR3 has 16 residues. In germline, CDR1 is MDHEN, CDR2 SYDVKM. The CDR3 sequence is CASSFLQDRGRKTQYF. CDR3 sequence (DNA): TGTGCCAGCAGTTTCCTTCAGGACAGGGGTAGGAAGACCCAGTACTTC.

V gene TRBV30 combines with J gene TRBJ1-1; D call uncertain. The CDR3 is 13 residues long. V was pared by 6 bases and J by 2 bases, with 13 bases between. Germline-derived CDR1 and CDR2 are GTSNPN and SVGIG (reference sequence). The CDR3 spells CACRRQPNTEAFF. The CDR3 nucleotides read TGTGCCTGTCGGCGGCAGCCTAACACTGAAGCTTTCTTT.

This clone has just one count. The V and J genes are TRBV11-2 and TRBJ2-1; 9 bases align to TRBD2. CDR1 and CDR2 from the germline V gene are SGHAT and FQNNGV. This CDR3 region has 17 residues. The ends lost 1 base at V and 8 bases at J; junction bases unmatched: 12. CDR3 coding DNA: TGTGCCAGCAGCTTAGGGCCAGCGGGAGGCCCCGGGGATGAGCAGTTCTTC. Protein sequence: CASSLGPAGGPGDEQFF.

In its sample, this clone was seen once. The DNA of the CDR3 is TGTGCCAGTAATGGTGACACCGGCGGCTATGGCTACACCTTC. Encoded protein: CASNGDTGGYGYTF. The chain employs TRBV19 and TRBJ1-2; D uncertain. V was clipped by 7 bases and J by 4 bases, with 16 bases between them. From germline, CDR1 is LNHDA and CDR2 SQIVND (reference sequence). CDR3 size: 14 residues.

V and J are TRBV5-4 and TRBJ2-1, with 8 bases identical to TRBD2. Germline-derived CDR1 and CDR2 are SGHNT and YYREEE (reference sequence). The CDR3 is made up of 16 amino acids. Trimming cost V 0 bases and J 8 bases; bases outside gene matches: 10. The CDR3: CASSLGPGGPSDEQFF. CDR3 coding DNA: TGTGCCAGCAGCTTGGGTCCGGGAGGGCCAAGTGATGAGCAGTTCTTC.

This clone was picked up one time. This sequence joins TRBV6-4 and TRBJ2-7; D ambiguous. CDR3 length: 13 amino acids. The ends were cut back, 6 bases at V and 7 bases at J, with 16 bases in the middle. CDR1 is MRHNA and CDR2 is SNTAGT in the germline V gene. DNA of the CDR3: TGTGCCAGCAGAACGACCGGGTCCGGGGAGCAGTACTTC. Its protein product is CASRTTGSGEQYF.

The rearrangement joins TRBV7-2 to TRBJ1-2; D unclear. Germline assignment: CDR1 SGHTA and CDR2 FQGNSA. The CDR3 runs 13 residues. Trimming left V 6 bases short and J 5 bases short, with 13 bases between. CDR3 DNA sequence: TGTGCCAGCAGTCCCCCGACCCCTTATGGCTACACCTTC. Translating it yields CASSPPTPYGYTF.

The V call is TRBV5-1, the J call TRBJ2-3; TRBD1 is a possible D gene (6 bases). CDR3 length equals 15 residues. Germline V gene sequence: CDR1 SGHRS, CDR2 YFSETQ. Trimming left V 0 bases short and J 3 bases short, with 11 bases between. CDR3 loop: CASSLGRGKTDTQYF. The CDR3 DNA follows: TGCGCCAGCAGCTTGGGCAGGGGCAAAACAGATACGCAGTATTTT.